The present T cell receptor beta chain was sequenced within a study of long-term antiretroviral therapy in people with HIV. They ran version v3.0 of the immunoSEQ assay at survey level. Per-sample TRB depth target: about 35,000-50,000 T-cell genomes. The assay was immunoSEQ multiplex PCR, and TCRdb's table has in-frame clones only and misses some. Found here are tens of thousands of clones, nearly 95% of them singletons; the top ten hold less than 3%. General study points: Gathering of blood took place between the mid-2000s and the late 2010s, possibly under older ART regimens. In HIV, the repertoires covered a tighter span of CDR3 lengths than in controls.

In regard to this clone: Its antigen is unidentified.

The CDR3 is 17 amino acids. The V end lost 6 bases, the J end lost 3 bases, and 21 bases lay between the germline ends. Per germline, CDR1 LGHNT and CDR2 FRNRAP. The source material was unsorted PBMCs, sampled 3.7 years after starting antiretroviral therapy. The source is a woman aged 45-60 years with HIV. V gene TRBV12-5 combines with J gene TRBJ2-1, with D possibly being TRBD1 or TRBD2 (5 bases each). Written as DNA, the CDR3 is TGTGCTAGTGGCCCTAAAGGGGACCTGAGGTTCTACAATGAGCAGTTCTTC. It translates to CASGPKGDLRFYNEQFF.